Shown below are 18 T cell receptor beta chains from a single sample sequenced in a study of blood T cell repertoires in COVID-19. Produced via immunoSEQ multiplex PCR; TCRdb's table is partial and in-frame only. The sample lists around 100,000 clones, 84% occurring once. Specimen: peripheral blood. The receptors here all came from a human donor in a cohort sampled during active or convalescent COVID-19.

This sequence joins TRBV6-1 and TRBJ2-7; D is unclear. V was pared by 2 bases and J by 3 bases, with 8 bases between. The germline V gene encodes CDR1 MNHNS and CDR2 SASEGT. CDR3 length: 13 amino acids. DNA of the CDR3: TGTGCCAGCAGTGAACTCGAGAGCTACGAGCAGTACTTC. Protein sequence: CASSELESYEQYF.

The V gene is TRBV27, the J gene TRBJ2-5; D perhaps matches TRBD1 (5 bases). Trimming pared 2 bases from V and 5 bases from J, leaving 15 bases between. Germline V gives CDR1 MNHEY, CDR2 SMNVEV (reference sequence). This CDR3 has 15 residues. This CDR3 is CASSLMGAGPETQYF. The CDR3 DNA reads TGTGCCAGCAGTTTAATGGGTGCAGGGCCGGAGACCCAGTACTTC.

This chain connects TRBV4-1 to TRBJ1-6; 10 bases match TRBD1. This CDR3 comprises 16 residues. Germline CDR1 MGHRA, CDR2 YSYEKL. V gave up 0 bases and J gave up 6 bases; unmatched junction bases: 2. The DNA for the CDR3 is TGCGCCAGCAGCCAAGAAGGGACAGGGGTTAATTCACCCCTCCACTTT. This sequence encodes CASSQEGTGVNSPLHF.

The chain is built from TRBV9 and TRBJ2-5; D possibly corresponds to TRBD1 (5 bases). The CDR3 covers 15 residues. Germline-derived CDR1 and CDR2 are SGDLS and YYNGEE. Trimming took off 0 bases at V and 5 bases at J, with 14 bases between the two ends. CDR3 sequence (DNA): TGTGCCAGCAGCGTAGGAATAGGGGATACGGAGACCCAGTACTTC. The encoded protein is CASSVGIGDTETQYF.

The J gene is TRBJ2-1, the V gene TRBV2; 7 bases are shared with TRBD1. V trimming: 7 bases; J trimming: 4 bases; junction bases outside the gene matches: 4. Germline V gene data show CDR1 as SNHLY and CDR2 as FYNNEI. The CDR3 is 13 amino acids. The CDR3 reads CASTGQRYNEQFF. The CDR3 DNA reads as TGTGCCAGCACGGGACAGAGATACAATGAGCAGTTCTTC.

The rearrangement links TRBV18 to TRBJ1-2; D not certain. The CDR3 length is 13 residues. The V gene's germline CDR1 is KGHSH and CDR2 LQKENI. Trimming cost V 4 bases and J 3 bases, with 9 bases left between them. The CDR3, as DNA: TGTGCCAGCTCACTCGTGGAGTACTATGGCTACACCTTC. Its translation is CASSLVEYYGYTF.

This sequence joins TRBV19 and TRBJ2-2; 9 bases match TRBD1. CDR3 length: 16 residues. With 6 bases clipped from V and 6 bases from J, the junction kept 11 bases outside the gene matches. The V gene's germline CDR1 is LNHDA and CDR2 SQIVND (reference sequence). The CDR3 region is CASRFGTGIISGELFF. CDR3 sequence (DNA): TGTGCCAGTAGATTTGGGACAGGGATAATATCCGGGGAGCTGTTTTTT.

The chain uses TRBV25-1 and TRBJ2-3; the D is unclear. V was trimmed by 1 base and J by 2 bases, leaving 7 bases between them. Germline values: CDR1 MGHDK, CDR2 SYGVNS. The length of the CDR3 is 14 residues. CDR3: CASSELTVTDTQYF. CDR3 sequence (DNA): TGTGCCAGCAGTGAATTAACGGTCACAGATACGCAGTATTTT.

The genes are TRBV7-2 and TRBJ1-1, with a weak D call TRBD1 (5 bases). Germline loops: CDR1 SGHTA, CDR2 FQGNSA. This CDR3 is built from 14 residues. V lost 5 bases and J 0 bases, leaving 10 bases between the germline ends. The CDR3: CASSGDSMNTEAFF. DNA for the CDR3: TGTGCCAGCAGCGGTGACAGTATGAACACTGAAGCTTTCTTT.

J is TRBJ2-1 and V is TRBV29-1; TRBD1 is a possible D gene (6 bases). The V and J ends lost 4 bases and 6 bases respectively, with 22 bases between them. In germline, CDR1 is SQVTM, CDR2 ANQGSEA. There are 16 residues in the CDR3. The CDR3 is CSVARTVRSPTNEQFF. The CDR3, as DNA: TGCAGCGTTGCCCGGACAGTGCGAAGCCCAACCAATGAGCAGTTCTTC.

This clone was seen a single time. This chain uses TRBV6-5 with TRBJ2-1; 7 bases match TRBD2. With 6 bases clipped from V and 3 bases from J, the junction kept 8 bases outside the gene matches. CDR3 length: 15 residues. The germline CDR1 and CDR2 sequences are MNHEY and SVGAGI. The CDR3 spells CASRPGGGNYNEQFF. The CDR3 coding sequence is TGTGCCAGCAGGCCGGGCGGGGGAAACTACAATGAGCAGTTCTTC.

For the CDR3, the DNA is TGTGCCAGCATGGTAACTAGCACAGATACGCAGTATTTT. Protein product: CASMVTSTDTQYF. V and J are TRBV11-2 and TRBJ2-3; the D is unclear. Trimming left V 7 bases short and J 0 bases short, with 8 bases between. The germline CDR1 and CDR2 sequences are SGHAT and FQNNGV. The CDR3 totals 13 residues.

Here the CDR3 DNA reads TGCGCCAGCAGCCAGGAATGGACTGGGCAAGAGACCCAGTACTTC. Protein: CASSQEWTGQETQYF. The chain couples TRBV4-3 to TRBJ2-5; TRBD2 might be the D (5 bases). Trimming took 3 bases from V and 2 from J, leaving 13 bases between them. Per the germline V gene, CDR1 is LGHNA and CDR2 is YSLEER. This CDR3 spans 15 amino acids.

In DNA form, the CDR3 reads TGTGCCAGTAGTATAGATCAACAGGCCTACTATGGCTACACCTTC. Residues: CASSIDQQAYYGYTF. The chain recombines TRBV19 with TRBJ1-2; possibly TRBD1 for D (5 bases). Germline V gene data show CDR1 as LNHDA and CDR2 as SQIVND (reference sequence). The CDR3 length is 15 residues. V shed 0 bases and J shed 3 bases, with 11 bases lying between them. The whole variable domain, remainder taken from reference TRBV19 and TRBJ1-2, is DGGITQSPKYLFRKEGQNVTLSCEQNLNHDAMYWYRQDPGQGLRLIYYSQIVNDFQKGDIAEGYSVSREKKESFPLTVTSAQKNPTAFYLCASSIDQQAYYGYTFGSGTRLTVV.

The chain carries TRBV30 and TRBJ1-1; D unresolved. V was shortened by 0 bases and J by 5 bases, with 7 bases between the two germline ends. Germline loops: CDR1 GTSNPN, CDR2 SVGIG (reference sequence). The CDR3 totals 12 residues. In DNA, the CDR3 is TGTGCCTGGAGTGTACGGGTTACTGAAGCTTTCTTT. The encoded protein is CAWSVRVTEAFF.

The rearrangement uses TRBV28 and TRBJ1-1; unclear D gene. This CDR3 comprises 11 residues. The germline V gene encodes CDR1 MDHEN and CDR2 SYDVKM. V was cut by 4 bases and J by 7 bases, with 7 bases left in between. The CDR3 region has the DNA TGTGCCAGCAGTTGGGAGCGTGAAGCTTTCTTT. It translates to CASSWEREAFF.

The chain is built from TRBV21-1 and TRBJ1-1; TRBD1 reflects the table's D call only, with no check against the DNA. TRBV21-1 is designated a pseudogene. The CDR3 is 16 amino acids. The CDR3 loop reads CASTLGRDRLNTEAFF. The CDR3 DNA reads as TGTGCCAGCACCCTCGGCAGGGACAGGTTGAACACTGAAGCTTTCTTT.

The CDR3: CASSFRGNQPQHF. The CDR3 bases are TGTGCCAGCAGCTTCCGGGGTAATCAGCCCCAGCATTTT. This chain links TRBV9 with TRBJ1-5, with D unresolved. The CDR3 totals 13 residues. V was clipped by 4 bases and J by 4 bases, with 9 bases between them. Germline assignment: CDR1 SGDLS and CDR2 YYNGEE.